The 14 T cell receptor beta chains below were found in one sample sequenced in a study of Ad26.COV2.S vaccination and SARS-CoV-2 variants. Libraries were prepared by immunoSEQ multiplex PCR; TCRdb keeps only in-frame clonotypes and omits some of them. The sample consists of about 680,000 clones, about 90% of them appearing once. Treatment given: about 20 received Ad26.COV2.S at low or high dose, single or two shots; 5 received placebo; per-sample allocation not given. Sampling occurred on day 63 after the first vaccine or placebo injection. The sequencing used peripheral blood, collected in a trial of Ad26.COV2.S vaccine versus placebo. These receptors all stem from a person aged 18-60 years who received the Ad26.COV2.S COVID-19 vaccine or a placebo.

The genes are TRBV27 and TRBJ2-7, with TRBD1 identical over 7 bases. Germline trimming cut 6 bases from V and 2 bases from J; bases unmatched to any gene: 7. The germline V gene encodes CDR1 MNHEY and CDR2 SMNVEV (reference sequence). The CDR3 is made up of 14 amino acids. CDR3 coding DNA: TGTGCCAGCAGGGGACAGCGATTTCCCTACGAGCAGTACTTC. Its protein is CASRGQRFPYEQYF.

The V and J genes are TRBV5-4 and TRBJ1-6, with D possibly being TRBD1 (6 bases). The germline CDR1 and CDR2 sequences are SGHNT and YYREEE (reference sequence). The CDR3 sequence is 16 residues long. The V end lost 2 bases, the J end lost 8 bases, and 17 bases lay between the germline ends. The CDR3 region has the DNA TGTGCCAGCAGCTTCGGTCGACAGGCATTAGATTCACCCCTCCACTTT. It translates to CASSFGRQALDSPLHF.

The chain has TRBV3-1 (or the pseudogene TRBV3-2) and TRBJ1-2; tentatively, D is TRBD1 (5 bases). In germline, CDR1 is LGHDT, CDR2 YNNKEL (reference sequence). The CDR3 length is 15 residues. The germline V and J ends were trimmed by 1 base and 4 bases, with 13 bases remaining between them. The CDR3 bases are TGTGCCAGCAGCCAAGTCGGGGCAGGCCGCTATGGCTACACCTTC. Amino acid sequence: CASSQVGAGRYGYTF.

This CDR3 is CASSIEDRARELFF. For the CDR3, the DNA is TGTGCCAGTAGTATAGAAGACAGGGCCAGGGAGCTGTTTTTT. The rearrangement uses TRBV19 and TRBJ2-2, with 7 bases matching TRBD1. This CDR3 contains 14 residues. J was trimmed by 9 bases and V by 0 bases; bases with no gene match: 4. The germline CDR1 and CDR2 sequences are LNHDA and SQIVND (reference sequence).

This sequence joins TRBV19 and TRBJ2-1, with TRBD1 matching 8 bases. In germline, CDR1 is LNHDA, CDR2 SQIVND (reference sequence). The CDR3 spans 15 residues. Losses at the gene ends were 0 bases for V and 4 bases for J; bases not matched to a gene: 2. CDR3 nucleotide sequence: TGTGCCAGTAGTATAGAGGGACAGGTGTACAATGAGCAGTTCTTC. Protein product: CASSIEGQVYNEQFF.

J is TRBJ2-7 and V is TRBV27; TRBD2 might be the D (7 bases). This CDR3 is built from 14 residues. CDR1 and CDR2 from the germline V gene are MNHEY and SMNVEV (reference sequence). V was shortened by 2 bases and J by 6 bases, with 14 bases between the two germline ends. The DNA for the CDR3 is TGTGCCAGCAGTTTACTCGCGGGGGCGACCGAGCAGTACTTC. Its protein product is CASSLLAGATEQYF.

The gene calls are TRBV7-3 and TRBJ1-2; 10 bases agree with TRBD1. J lost 7 bases, V lost 4 bases, and 3 bases had no gene match. The CDR3 covers 13 residues. Germline loops: CDR1 SGHTA, CDR2 FQGTGA. The CDR3 DNA reads TGTGCCAGCAGCTCCGGGACAGGGGCTGGCTACACCTTC. This gives the protein CASSSGTGAGYTF.

This clone was picked up one time. The chain has TRBV5-1 and TRBJ2-2, with unresolved D. Trimming left V 0 bases short and J 4 bases short, with 7 bases between. Germline V CDR1 and CDR2: SGHRS, YFSETQ. CDR3 size: 14 residues. The CDR3 DNA is TGCGCCAGCAGCTTGGACAGCCTCACCGGGGAGCTGTTTTTT. Its protein product is CASSLDSLTGELFF.

The V and J genes are TRBV3-1 (or the pseudogene TRBV3-2) and TRBJ1-6, with no clear D. The V gene's germline CDR1 is LGHDT and CDR2 YNNKEL (reference sequence). The CDR3 is made up of 15 amino acids. V was clipped by 0 bases and J by 10 bases, with 13 bases between them. The CDR3 reads CASSQDTGYDSPLHF. CDR3 in DNA: TGTGCCAGCAGCCAAGATACTGGTTATGACTCACCCCTCCACTTT.

The chain joins TRBV19 to TRBJ1-1; 7 bases line up with TRBD1. Losses at the gene ends were 6 bases for V and 5 bases for J; bases not matched to a gene: 6. The germline V gene encodes CDR1 LNHDA and CDR2 SQIVND (reference sequence). The CDR3 loop spans 13 amino acids. CDR3 sequence: CASRYRGGTEAFF. Written as DNA, the CDR3 is TGTGCCAGTAGGTACAGGGGAGGGACTGAAGCTTTCTTT.

The V and J genes are TRBV6-5 and TRBJ1-1, with a tentative D call TRBD1 (6 bases). The CDR3 extends over 15 amino acids. Trimming pared 5 bases from V and 1 base from J, leaving 14 bases between. CDR1 is MNHEY, CDR2 SVGAGI, per germline. The CDR3: CASSRDMSRNTEAFF. Here the CDR3 DNA reads TGTGCCAGCAGTCGGGACATGAGCCGGAACACTGAAGCTTTCTTT.

The gene calls are TRBV5-8 and TRBJ1-1; D possibly corresponds to TRBD1 (5 bases). CDR3 size: 15 residues. V dropped 1 base and J dropped 1 base, with 11 bases sitting between them. Germline CDR1 is SGHTS and CDR2 is YDEGEE. CDR3 in DNA: TGTGCCAGCAGCTTGTTGGGACGATCGAACACTGAAGCTTTCTTT. This codes for CASSLLGRSNTEAFF.

This chain links TRBV30 with TRBJ2-3; the D is unclear. In germline, CDR1 is GTSNPN, CDR2 SVGIG (reference sequence). Trimming stripped 3 bases from V and 2 bases from J, with 15 bases between. This CDR3 comprises 15 residues. CDR3 residues: CAWRGWRTNTDTQYF. The CDR3, as DNA: TGTGCCTGGAGAGGATGGCGAACTAACACAGATACGCAGTATTTT.

The CDR3 coding sequence is TGTGCCAGCAGCCGCGGACAGGTATACGAGCAGTACTTC. Its translation is CASSRGQVYEQYF. The chain uses TRBV12-3 or TRBV12-4 and TRBJ2-7; TRBD1 matches at 7 bases. The V gene end was trimmed by 6 bases and the J gene end by 4 bases; junction bases not matched to a gene: 6. CDR3 length equals 13 residues.